Sequencing of this TCR beta chain was carried out in a study of T cells in tumors after PD-1 blockade. At the level of the study: Patients had no prior checkpoint blockade, systemic immunosuppressants, or anti-cancer therapy within 4 weeks.

Per germline, CDR1 SGHKS and CDR2 YYEKEE (reference sequence). The CDR3 contains 13 residues. V was pared by 2 bases and J by 6 bases, with 12 bases between. The repertoire was sequenced with immunoSEQ multiplex PCR; TCRdb's copy has only in-frame clones and lacks some. The sample lists roughly 3,800 clones; about 56% were seen once. The chain carries TRBV5-5 and TRBJ2-7, with D perhaps being TRBD1 or TRBD2 (5 bases each). The sequencing used tumor tissue, collected after anti-PD-1 treatment. This TCR was sampled from a human donor with cutaneous squamous cell carcinoma. CDR3 sequence (DNA): TGTGCCAGCAGCTTAAGAGGGGACGGCGAGCAGTACTTC. This codes for CASSLRGDGEQYF.